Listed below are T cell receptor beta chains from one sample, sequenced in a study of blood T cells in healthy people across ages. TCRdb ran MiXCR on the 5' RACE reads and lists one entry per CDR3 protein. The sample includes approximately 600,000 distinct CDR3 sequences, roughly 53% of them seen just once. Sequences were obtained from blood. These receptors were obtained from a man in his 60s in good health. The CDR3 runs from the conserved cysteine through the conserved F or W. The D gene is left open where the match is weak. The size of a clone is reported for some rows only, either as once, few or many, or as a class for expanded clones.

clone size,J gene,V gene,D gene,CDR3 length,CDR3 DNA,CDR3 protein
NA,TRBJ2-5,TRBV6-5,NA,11,TGTGCCAGCAGGGCCTGGGAGACCCAGTACTTC,CASRAWETQYF
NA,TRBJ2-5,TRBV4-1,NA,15,TGCGCCAGCAGTAGGATATCCGACAGATACAATGAGCAGTACTTC,CASSRISDRYNEQYF
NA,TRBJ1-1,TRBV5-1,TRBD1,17,TGCGCCAGCAGCTTTGGACAGGCGGCGATAGGGAACACTGAAGCTTTCTTT,CASSFGQAAIGNTEAFF
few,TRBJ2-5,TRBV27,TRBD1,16,TGTGCCAGCAGTGCCCCCGGACAGGGTTATGGAGAGACCCAGTACTTC,CASSAPGQGYGETQYF
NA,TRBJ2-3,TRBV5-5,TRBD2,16,TGTGCCAGCAGCTTGGCTAGCGGGGACCCCACAGATACGCAGTATTTT,CASSLASGDPTDTQYF
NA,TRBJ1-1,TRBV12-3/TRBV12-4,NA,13,TGTGCCAGCACCCGTAACAGGGACACTGAAGCTTTCTTT,CASTRNRDTEAFF
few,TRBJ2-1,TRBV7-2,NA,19,TGTGCCAGCAGCTTAGCCCGGAGGCCGGGGTCCCGGGGCTACAATGAGCAGTTCTTC,CASSLARRPGSRGYNEQFF
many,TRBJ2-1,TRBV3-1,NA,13,TGTGCCAGCAGCCAAAACAACTACAATGAGCAGTTCTTC,CASSQNNYNEQFF
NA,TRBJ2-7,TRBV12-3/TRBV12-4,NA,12,TGTGCCAGCATTGAGCAAAGGGGTGAGCAGTACTTC,CASIEQRGEQYF
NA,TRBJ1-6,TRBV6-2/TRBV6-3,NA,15,TGTGCCAGCAGTTACGCTCCGGACAGTAATTCACCCCTCCACTTT,CASSYAPDSNSPLHF
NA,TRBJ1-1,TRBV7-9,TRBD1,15,TGTGCCAGCAGCGGACCGGGACAGGGGAACACTGAAGCTTTCTTT,CASSGPGQGNTEAFF
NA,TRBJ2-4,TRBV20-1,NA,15,TGCAGTGCTCCTCTACCGGGGGCCGCCAAAAACATTCAGTACTTC,CSAPLPGAAKNIQYF